This TCR beta chain was captured in a study of response to subunit inactivated influenza vaccine. Using its own MiXCR run on the RT-PCR reads, TCRdb lists one record per CDR3 protein. Counted here are 800,000 or so distinct CDR3 sequences, less than 25% occurring once; the ten biggest clones make up approximately 10%. This clonotype has a count of ten or more. The starting material was PBMCs from blood, obtained 5 to 6 days after vaccination. This clonotype originated in a man aged 45 to 65 who received an inactivated influenza vaccine.

The CDR3 sequence: CASSSPRGQNEKLFF. The CDR3 DNA is TGTGCCAGCAGCTCCCCCAGGGGGCAGAATGAAAAACTGTTTTTT. The V gene is TRBV7-2, the J gene TRBJ1-4; 8 bases fit TRBD1. The germline V gene encodes CDR1 SGHTA and CDR2 FQGNSA. The CDR3 loop spans 15 amino acids. V gave up 4 bases and J gave up 5 bases; unmatched junction bases: 6.